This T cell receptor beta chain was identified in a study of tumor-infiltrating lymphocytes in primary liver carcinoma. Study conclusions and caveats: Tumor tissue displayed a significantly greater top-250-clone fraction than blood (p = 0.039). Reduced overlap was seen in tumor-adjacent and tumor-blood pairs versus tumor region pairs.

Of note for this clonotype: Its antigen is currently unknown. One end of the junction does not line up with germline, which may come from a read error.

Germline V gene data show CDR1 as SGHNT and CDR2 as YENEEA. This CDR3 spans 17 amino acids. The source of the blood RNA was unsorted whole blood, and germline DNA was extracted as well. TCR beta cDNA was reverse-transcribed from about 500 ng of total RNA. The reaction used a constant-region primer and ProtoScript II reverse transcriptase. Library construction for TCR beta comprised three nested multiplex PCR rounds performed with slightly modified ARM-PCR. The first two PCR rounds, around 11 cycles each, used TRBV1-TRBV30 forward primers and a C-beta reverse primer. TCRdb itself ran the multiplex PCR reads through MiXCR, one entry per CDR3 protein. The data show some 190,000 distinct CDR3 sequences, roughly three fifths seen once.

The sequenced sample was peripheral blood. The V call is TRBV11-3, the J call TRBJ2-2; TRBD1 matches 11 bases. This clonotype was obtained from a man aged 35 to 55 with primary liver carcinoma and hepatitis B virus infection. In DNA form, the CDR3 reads TGCGCCAGTAGCTTAGATCCCGGGACAGGGGGGACCCGGGAGCTGTTTTTT. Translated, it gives CASSLDPGTGGTRELFF.